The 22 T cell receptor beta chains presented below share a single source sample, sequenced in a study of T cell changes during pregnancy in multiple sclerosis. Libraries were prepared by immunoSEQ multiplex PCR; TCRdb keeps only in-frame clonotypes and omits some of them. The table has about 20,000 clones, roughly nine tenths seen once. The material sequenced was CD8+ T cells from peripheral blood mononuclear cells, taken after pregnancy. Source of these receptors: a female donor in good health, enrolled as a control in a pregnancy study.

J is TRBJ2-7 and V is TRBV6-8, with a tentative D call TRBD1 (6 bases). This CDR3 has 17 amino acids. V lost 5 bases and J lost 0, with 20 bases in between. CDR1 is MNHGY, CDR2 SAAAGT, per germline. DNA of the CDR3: TGTGCCAGCAGTAACGGGCAGGGGCCTGCGAGCTCCTACGAGCAGTACTTC. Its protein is CASSNGQGPASSYEQYF.

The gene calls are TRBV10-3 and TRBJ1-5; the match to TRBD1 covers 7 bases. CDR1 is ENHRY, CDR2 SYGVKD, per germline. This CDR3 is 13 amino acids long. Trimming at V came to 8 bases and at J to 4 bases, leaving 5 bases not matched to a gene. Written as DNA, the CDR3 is TGTGCCATCGGGACAGAATTTAATCAGCCCCAGCATTTT. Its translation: CAIGTEFNQPQHF.

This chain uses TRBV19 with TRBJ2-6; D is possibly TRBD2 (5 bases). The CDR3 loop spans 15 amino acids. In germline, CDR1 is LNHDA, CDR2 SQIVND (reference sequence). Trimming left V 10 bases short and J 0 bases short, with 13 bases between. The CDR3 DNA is TGTGCCACGACCGGGATGATCTCTGGGGCCAACGTCCTGACTTTC. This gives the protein CATTGMISGANVLTF. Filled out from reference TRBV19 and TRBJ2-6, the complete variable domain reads DGGITQSPKYLFRKEGQNVTLSCEQNLNHDAMYWYRQDPGQGLRLIYYSQIVNDFQKGDIAEGYSVSREKKESFPLTVTSAQKNPTAFYLCATTGMISGANVLTFGAGSRLTVL.

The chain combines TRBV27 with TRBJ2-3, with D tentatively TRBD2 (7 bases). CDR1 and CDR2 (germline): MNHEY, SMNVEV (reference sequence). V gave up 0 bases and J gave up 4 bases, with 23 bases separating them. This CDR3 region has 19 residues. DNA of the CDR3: TGTGCCAGCAGTTTATCTGGAGGCTGGGGGGGGCGCCTCGCAGATACGCAGTATTTT. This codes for CASSLSGGWGGRLADTQYF.

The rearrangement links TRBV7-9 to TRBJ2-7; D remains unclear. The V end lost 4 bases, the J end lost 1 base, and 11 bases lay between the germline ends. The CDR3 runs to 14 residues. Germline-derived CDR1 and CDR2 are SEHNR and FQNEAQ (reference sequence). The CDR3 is CASSSPTLSYEQYF. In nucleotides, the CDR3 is TGTGCCAGCAGCTCCCCGACTTTATCCTACGAGCAGTACTTC.

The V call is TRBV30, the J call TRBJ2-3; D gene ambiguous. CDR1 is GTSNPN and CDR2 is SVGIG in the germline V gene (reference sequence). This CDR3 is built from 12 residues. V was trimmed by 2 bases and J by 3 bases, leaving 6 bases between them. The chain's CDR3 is CAWSPKTDTQYF. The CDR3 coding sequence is TGTGCCTGGAGTCCCAAAACAGATACGCAGTATTTT.

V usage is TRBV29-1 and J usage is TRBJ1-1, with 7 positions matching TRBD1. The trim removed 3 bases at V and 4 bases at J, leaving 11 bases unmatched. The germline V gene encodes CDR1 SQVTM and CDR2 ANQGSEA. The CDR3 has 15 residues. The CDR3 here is CSVETVDRRGTEAFF. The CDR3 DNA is TGCAGCGTTGAGACCGTGGACAGGCGGGGCACTGAAGCTTTCTTT.

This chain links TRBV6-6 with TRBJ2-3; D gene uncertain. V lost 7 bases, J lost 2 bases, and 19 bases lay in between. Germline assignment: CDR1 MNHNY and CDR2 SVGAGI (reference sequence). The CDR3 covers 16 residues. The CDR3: CASTLRNAVTTDTQYF. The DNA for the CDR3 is TGTGCCAGCACCCTACGGAATGCGGTTACCACAGATACGCAGTATTTT.

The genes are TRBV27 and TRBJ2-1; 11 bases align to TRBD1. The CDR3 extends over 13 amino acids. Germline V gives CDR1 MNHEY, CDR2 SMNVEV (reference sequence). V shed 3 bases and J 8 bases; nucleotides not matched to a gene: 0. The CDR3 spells CASSLGQGDEQFF. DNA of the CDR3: TGTGCCAGCAGTTTGGGACAGGGGGATGAGCAGTTCTTC.

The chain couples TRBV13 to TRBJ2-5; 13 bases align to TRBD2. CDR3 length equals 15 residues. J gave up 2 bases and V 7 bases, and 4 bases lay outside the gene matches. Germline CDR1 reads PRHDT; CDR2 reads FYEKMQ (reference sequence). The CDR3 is CASTQLAGGQETQYF. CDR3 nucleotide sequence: TGTGCCAGCACCCAACTAGCGGGGGGGCAAGAGACCCAGTACTTC.

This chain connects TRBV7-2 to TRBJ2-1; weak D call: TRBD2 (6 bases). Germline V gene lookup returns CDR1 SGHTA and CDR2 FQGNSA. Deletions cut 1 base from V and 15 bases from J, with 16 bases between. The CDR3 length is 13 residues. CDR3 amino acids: CASSLDMWQGGFF. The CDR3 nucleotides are TGTGCCAGCAGCTTAGATATGTGGCAGGGAGGGTTCTTC.

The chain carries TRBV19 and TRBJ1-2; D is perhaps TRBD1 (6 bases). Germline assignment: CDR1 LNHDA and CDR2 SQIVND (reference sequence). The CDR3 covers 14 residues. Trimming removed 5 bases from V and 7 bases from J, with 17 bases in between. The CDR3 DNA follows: TGTGCCAGTAGTTGGCGGGGGGGCGCCCTTGGCTACACCTTC. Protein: CASSWRGGALGYTF.

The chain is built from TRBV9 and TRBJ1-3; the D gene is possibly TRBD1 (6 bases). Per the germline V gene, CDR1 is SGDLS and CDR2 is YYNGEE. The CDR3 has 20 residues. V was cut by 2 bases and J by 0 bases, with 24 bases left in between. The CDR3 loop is CASSVGIGAGAPSSGNTIYF. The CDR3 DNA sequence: TGTGCCAGCAGCGTTGGGATTGGGGCAGGGGCTCCTAGCTCTGGAAACACCATATATTTT.

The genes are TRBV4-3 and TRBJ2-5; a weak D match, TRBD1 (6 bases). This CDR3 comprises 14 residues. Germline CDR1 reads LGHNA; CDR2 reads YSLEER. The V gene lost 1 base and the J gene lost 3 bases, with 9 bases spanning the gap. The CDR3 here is CASSQGDRKETQYF. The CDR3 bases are TGCGCCAGCAGCCAAGGAGACAGGAAAGAGACCCAGTACTTC.

CDR3 amino acids: CASRPGQNDYMNTEAFF. The CDR3 region has the DNA TGTGCCAGCAGACCGGGACAGAACGACTACATGAACACTGAAGCTTTCTTT. The chain combines TRBV14 with TRBJ1-1; TRBD1 agrees at 7 bases. CDR1 SGHDN and CDR2 FVKESK come from the germline V gene. The CDR3 is 17 residues long. The V segment lost 6 bases and the J segment 0 bases; nucleotides outside the gene matches: 13.

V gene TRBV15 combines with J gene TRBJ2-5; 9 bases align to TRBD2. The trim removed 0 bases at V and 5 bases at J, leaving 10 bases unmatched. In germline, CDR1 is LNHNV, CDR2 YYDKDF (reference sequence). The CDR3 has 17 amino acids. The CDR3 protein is CATSRDRETSGLETQYF. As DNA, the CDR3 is TGTGCCACCAGCAGAGATCGAGAGACTAGCGGCCTTGAGACCCAGTACTTC. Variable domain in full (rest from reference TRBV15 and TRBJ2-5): DAMVIQNPRYQVTQFGKPVTLSCSQTLNHNVMYWYQQKSSQAPKLLFHYYDKDFNNEADTPDNFQSRRPNTSFCFLDIRSPGLGDTAMYLCATSRDRETSGLETQYFGPGTRLLVL.

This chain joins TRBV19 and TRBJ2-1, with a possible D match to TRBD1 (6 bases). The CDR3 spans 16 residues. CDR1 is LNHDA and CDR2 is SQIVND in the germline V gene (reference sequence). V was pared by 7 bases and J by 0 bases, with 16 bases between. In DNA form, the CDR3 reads TGTGCCAGTATAGGGGGATCCCGGAGCTCCTACAATGAGCAGTTCTTC. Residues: CASIGGSRSSYNEQFF.

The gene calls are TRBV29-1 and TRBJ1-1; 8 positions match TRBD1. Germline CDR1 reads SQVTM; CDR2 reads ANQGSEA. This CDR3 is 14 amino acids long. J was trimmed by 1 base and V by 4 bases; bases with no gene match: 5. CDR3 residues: CSVGGGTGNTEAFF. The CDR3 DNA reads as TGCAGCGTTGGGGGGGGGACAGGGAACACTGAAGCTTTCTTT. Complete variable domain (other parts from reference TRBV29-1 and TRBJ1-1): SAVISQKPSRDICQRGTSLTIQCQVDSQVTMMFWYRQQPGQSLTLIATANQGSEATYESGFVIDKFPISRPNLTFSTLTVSNMSPEDSSIYLCSVGGGTGNTEAFFGQGTRLTVV.

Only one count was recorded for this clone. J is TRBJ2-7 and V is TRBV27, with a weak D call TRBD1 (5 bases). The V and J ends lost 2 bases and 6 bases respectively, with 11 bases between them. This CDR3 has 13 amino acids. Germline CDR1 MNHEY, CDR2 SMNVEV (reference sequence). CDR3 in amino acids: CASSLDRGSEQYF. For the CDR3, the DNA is TGTGCCAGCAGTTTAGACAGAGGTAGCGAGCAGTACTTC.

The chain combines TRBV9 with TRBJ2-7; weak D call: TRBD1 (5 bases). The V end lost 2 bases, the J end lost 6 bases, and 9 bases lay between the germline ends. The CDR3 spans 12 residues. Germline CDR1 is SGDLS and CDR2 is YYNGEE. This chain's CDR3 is CASSVDQGEQYF. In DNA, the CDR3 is TGTGCCAGCAGCGTTGACCAGGGCGAGCAGTACTTC.

The CDR3, as DNA: TGTGCCAGCAGTCCCAGTTGGGTAGCGGGAGGGGGCACCGGGGAGCTGTTTTTT. Protein product: CASSPSWVAGGGTGELFF. This chain connects TRBV27 to TRBJ2-2; TRBD2 aligns across 11 bases. Germline CDR1 and CDR2: MNHEY and SMNVEV (reference sequence). The CDR3 is 18 residues long. V shed 5 bases and J 4 bases; nucleotides not matched to a gene: 12.

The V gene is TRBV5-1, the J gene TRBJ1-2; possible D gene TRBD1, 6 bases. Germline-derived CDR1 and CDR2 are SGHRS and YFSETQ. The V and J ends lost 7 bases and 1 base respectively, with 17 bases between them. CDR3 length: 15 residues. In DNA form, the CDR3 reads TGCGCCAGCGGATCGGACAGTCGTTTTAACTATGGCTACACCTTC. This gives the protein CASGSDSRFNYGYTF.